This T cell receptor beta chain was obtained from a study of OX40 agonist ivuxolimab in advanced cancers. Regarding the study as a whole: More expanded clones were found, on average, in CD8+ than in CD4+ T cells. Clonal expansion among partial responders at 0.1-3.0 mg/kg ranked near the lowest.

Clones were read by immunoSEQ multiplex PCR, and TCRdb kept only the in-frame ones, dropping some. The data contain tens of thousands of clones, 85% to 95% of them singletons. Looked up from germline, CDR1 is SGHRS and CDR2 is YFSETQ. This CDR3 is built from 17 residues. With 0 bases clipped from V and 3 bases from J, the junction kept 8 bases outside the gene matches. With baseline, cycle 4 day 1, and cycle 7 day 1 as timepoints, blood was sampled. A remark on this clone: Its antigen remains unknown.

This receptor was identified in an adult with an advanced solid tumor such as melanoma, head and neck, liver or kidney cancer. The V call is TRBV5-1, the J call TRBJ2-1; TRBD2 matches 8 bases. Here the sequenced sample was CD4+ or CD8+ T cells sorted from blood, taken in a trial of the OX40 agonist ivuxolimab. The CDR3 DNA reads TGCGCCAGCAGCTTGGGGATAATAGCGGGAAGCTACAATGAGCAGTTCTTC. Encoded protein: CASSLGIIAGSYNEQFF.